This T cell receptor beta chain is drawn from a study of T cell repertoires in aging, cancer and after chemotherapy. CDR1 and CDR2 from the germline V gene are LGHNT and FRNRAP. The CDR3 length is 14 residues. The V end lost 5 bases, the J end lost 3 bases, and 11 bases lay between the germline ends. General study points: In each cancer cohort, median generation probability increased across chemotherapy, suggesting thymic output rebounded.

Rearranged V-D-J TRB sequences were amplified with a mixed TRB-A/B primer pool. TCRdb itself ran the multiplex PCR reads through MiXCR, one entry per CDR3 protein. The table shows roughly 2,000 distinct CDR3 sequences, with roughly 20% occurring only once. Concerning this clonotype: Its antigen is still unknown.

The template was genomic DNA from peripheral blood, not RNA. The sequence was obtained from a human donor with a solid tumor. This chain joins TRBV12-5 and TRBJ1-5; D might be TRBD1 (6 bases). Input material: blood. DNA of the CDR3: TGTGCTAGTGGTAAACAGGGAAACAATCAGCCCCAGCATTTT. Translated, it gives CASGKQGNNQPQHF.